Listed here are 15 T cell receptor beta chains from one sample, sequenced in a study of Tregs in tolerant kidney transplant recipients. Produced via immunoSEQ multiplex PCR; TCRdb's table is partial and in-frame only. Counted here are fewer than 95,000 clones, over 85% occurring once; the ten biggest clones make up 1.6%. Related graft donors supplied nonmyeloablative bone marrow transplants, and mixed chimerism was transient. Sequenced material: CD4+ T cells from blood (PBMCs), taken 12 months after the transplant. These receptors were collected from a human patient who received a combined kidney and bone marrow transplant. The T cells may partly be graft donor cells.

V usage is TRBV15 and J usage is TRBJ2-1, with 7 nucleotides matching TRBD1. Germline CDR1 LNHNV, CDR2 YYDKDF (reference sequence). CDR3 length: 13 residues. Trimming at V came to 8 bases and at J to 2 bases, leaving 3 bases not matched to a gene. In DNA, the CDR3 is TGTGCCACCCAGACAGGGCCCTACAATGAGCAGTTCTTC. This sequence encodes CATQTGPYNEQFF.

The V call is TRBV11-2, the J call TRBJ2-3; D is possibly TRBD2 (6 bases). The CDR3 runs 15 residues. Trimming removed 2 bases from V and 0 bases from J, with 9 bases in between. Germline-derived CDR1 and CDR2 are SGHAT and FQNNGV. DNA for the CDR3: TGTGCCAGCAGCTTACTCGGGACTAGCACAGATACGCAGTATTTT. The encoded protein is CASSLLGTSTDTQYF.

The genes are TRBV23-1 and TRBJ2-7, with TRBD1 matching 7 bases. TRBV23-1 is an ORF; its function is uncertain. The CDR3 loop spans 15 amino acids. The trim removed 6 bases at V and 0 bases at J, leaving 8 bases unmatched. The chain's CDR3 is CASRPDRAYSYEQYF. The CDR3 DNA follows: TGCGCCAGCAGACCCGACAGGGCCTACTCCTACGAGCAGTACTTC.

CDR3 in amino acids: CASSDRGQGIYEQYF. The CDR3 coding sequence is TGTGCCAGCAGTGACCGGGGACAGGGGATTTACGAGCAGTACTTC. The rearrangement links TRBV6-1 to TRBJ2-7; the match to TRBD1 covers 10 bases. After removal of 3 bases from V and 4 bases from J, the junction contained 6 bases not matched to a gene. Germline CDR1 reads MNHNS; CDR2 reads SASEGT. The CDR3 is 15 amino acids.

The V call is TRBV7-3, the J call TRBJ2-1; 8 bases line up with TRBD2. Germline CDR1 and CDR2: SGHTA and FQGTGA. The CDR3 consists of 15 residues. V was clipped by 5 bases and J by 7 bases; unmatched bases: 10. The CDR3 sequence is CASSRRGGLGNEQFF. The CDR3 coding sequence is TGTGCCAGCAGCCGTCGGGGGGGCCTAGGGAATGAGCAGTTCTTC.

The rearrangement uses TRBV18 and TRBJ2-2; 8 bases map to TRBD2. The length of the CDR3 is 15 residues. Unmatched junction bases numbered 8, after V lost 5 bases and J lost 6 bases. Germline CDR1 and CDR2: KGHSH and LQKENI. The DNA of the CDR3 is TGTGCCAGCTCATCTCCGGGAGGGCCAGCCGGGGAGCTGTTTTTT. Its translation is CASSSPGGPAGELFF.

This clone is a singleton in its sample. The J gene is TRBJ1-2, the V gene TRBV6-5; TRBD1 matches 7 bases. Germline-derived CDR1 and CDR2 are MNHEY and SVGAGI. V lost 5 bases, J lost 4 bases, and 10 bases stayed unmatched. The CDR3 is made up of 15 amino acids. The CDR3 loop reads CASSPSGTALYGYTF. The CDR3 DNA sequence: TGTGCCAGCAGTCCCTCGGGGACAGCCCTCTATGGCTACACCTTC.

J is TRBJ1-2 and V is TRBV6-1; a weak D match, TRBD1 (6 bases). The CDR3 loop spans 12 amino acids. The V and J ends lost 3 bases and 7 bases respectively, with 9 bases between them. From germline, CDR1 is MNHNS and CDR2 SASEGT. The CDR3, as DNA: TGTGCCAGCAGTGAGGTAGGGGGTGGCTACACCTTC. Amino acid sequence: CASSEVGGGYTF.

The chain is built from TRBV2 and TRBJ1-5, with D possibly matching TRBD1 (5 bases). Between the trimmed V and J ends, which lost 2 bases and 1 base, there was a span of 9 bases. This CDR3 region has 15 residues. Germline-derived CDR1 and CDR2 are SNHLY and FYNNEI. CDR3 sequence reads: CASSELGASNQPQHF. The CDR3 DNA sequence: TGTGCCAGCAGTGAATTAGGGGCGAGCAATCAGCCCCAGCATTTT.

The chain combines TRBV4-1 with TRBJ2-5; the match to TRBD2 covers 8 bases. Germline assignment: CDR1 MGHRA and CDR2 YSYEKL. CDR3 length: 18 residues. Trimming took 0 bases from V and 6 from J; bases not matched to a gene: 15. The CDR3: CASSQEIPVGLGSKTQYF. Written as DNA, the CDR3 is TGCGCCAGCAGCCAAGAAATTCCGGTGGGACTAGGGTCGAAGACCCAGTACTTC.

This chain joins TRBV5-1 and TRBJ1-2, with a weak D call TRBD1 (5 bases). CDR1 SGHRS and CDR2 YFSETQ come from the germline V gene. This CDR3 region has 13 residues. V was cut by 0 bases and J by 2 bases, with 5 bases left in between. CDR3 in amino acids: CASSLDRNYGYTF. For the CDR3, the DNA is TGCGCCAGCAGCTTGGACAGGAACTATGGCTACACCTTC.

In DNA, the CDR3 is TGTGCCAGCAGCTTAGCGGGGGCGGAATACAATGAGCAGTTCTTC. Amino acid sequence: CASSLAGAEYNEQFF. The V gene is TRBV7-2, the J gene TRBJ2-1; perhaps TRBD1 as D (6 bases). V lost 0 bases, J lost 4 bases, and 10 bases lay in between. The germline CDR1 and CDR2 sequences are SGHTA and FQGNSA. CDR3 size: 15 residues.

The chain employs TRBV7-2 and TRBJ2-2; 7 bases map to TRBD2. Germline CDR1 and CDR2: SGHTA and FQGNSA. The V segment lost 1 base and the J segment 9 bases; nucleotides outside the gene matches: 2. The CDR3 covers 13 residues. Here the CDR3 DNA reads TGTGCCAGCAGCTTAGGGACTAGAAGGGAGCTGTTTTTT. Translated, it gives CASSLGTRRELFF.

This clone has just one count. This chain uses TRBV5-4 with TRBJ2-7; TRBD1 might be the D (7 bases). CDR1 is SGHNT, CDR2 YYREEE, per germline (reference sequence). V lost 1 base to trimming and J lost 6 bases, with 14 bases between them. This CDR3 has 14 residues. The chain's CDR3 is CASSLSRQGGEQYF. For the CDR3, the DNA is TGTGCCAGCAGCTTGTCAAGGCAGGGGGGCGAGCAGTACTTC.

The J gene is TRBJ2-2, the V gene TRBV7-6, with TRBD1 identical over 10 bases. Germline-derived CDR1 and CDR2 are SGHVS and FNYEAQ. The trim removed 2 bases at V and 6 bases at J, leaving 9 bases unmatched. This CDR3 is 17 amino acids long. CDR3 residues: CASSLIGTGVSSGELFF. The CDR3 bases are TGTGCCAGCAGCTTAATCGGGACAGGGGTATCGTCCGGGGAGCTGTTTTTT.